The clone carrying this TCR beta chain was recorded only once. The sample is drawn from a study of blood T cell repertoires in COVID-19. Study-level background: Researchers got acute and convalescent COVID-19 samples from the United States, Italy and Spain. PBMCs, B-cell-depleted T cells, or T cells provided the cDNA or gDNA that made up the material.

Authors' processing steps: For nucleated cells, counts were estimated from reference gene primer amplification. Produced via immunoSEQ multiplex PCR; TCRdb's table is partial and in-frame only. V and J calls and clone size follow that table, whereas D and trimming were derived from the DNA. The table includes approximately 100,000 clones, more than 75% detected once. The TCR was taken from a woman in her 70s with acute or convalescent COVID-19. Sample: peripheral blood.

The CDR3, as DNA: TGTGCCAGCAGCTCAGCCGGGACAGGGGCCGGAAACACCATATATTTT. Translated: CASSSAGTGAGNTIYF. The chain combines TRBV28 with TRBJ1-3, with 10 bases lining up with TRBD1. Germline assignment: CDR1 MDHEN and CDR2 SYDVKM. The CDR3 covers 16 residues. Losses at the gene ends were 6 bases for V and 4 bases for J; bases not matched to a gene: 9.